This TCR beta chain emerged from a study of graft-versus-host responses after intestinal transplantation. This CDR3 has 13 amino acids. Germline V gene data show CDR1 as MNHEY and CDR2 as SVGAGI. The trim removed 6 bases at V and 7 bases at J, leaving 3 bases unmatched. As regards this clone: Its antigen is unknown.

Sequencing was performed with immunoSEQ multiplex PCR; in TCRdb, only in-frame clones are kept and a portion is missing. The sample lists tens of thousands of clones; 70% to 90% were seen once. The chain joins TRBV6-5 to TRBJ1-6; the match to TRBD1 covers 7 bases. The specimen comprised unstimulated CD4+ T cells sorted from spleen or lymph node cells, sampled before intestinal transplant. The source is a human donor who received an intestinal transplant. The CDR3 is CASRGQSNSPLHF. The CDR3 DNA is TGTGCCAGCAGGGGACAGTCCAATTCACCCCTCCACTTT.